Below, 21 T cell receptor beta chains from the same sample are listed, as sequenced in a study of shared clonotypes between healthy human individuals (dated by TCRdb to the early 2020s). Libraries were constructed by the immunoSEQ multiplex PCR assay. Not all clones reach the TCRdb copy of this immuneACCESS table, which keeps in-frame sequences only. Checked studies attribute under half of the gap to unresolved V genes and leave the rest unexplained. This sample gives approximately 2,300,000 clones in total; 80% to 95% of them show up just once. The ten largest make up about 0.41% of the sample. The sequenced material came from naive CD4+ T cells from PBMCs. The cell subset or site label, read with the paper, signifies: CD45RA+ positively selected. These receptors were taken from a man younger than 35 in good health. Some clones in this sample may be carry-over from other donors' samples.

The gene calls are TRBV5-8 and TRBJ2-7, with D unclear. The CDR3 loop spans 17 amino acids. Looked up from germline, CDR1 is SGHTS and CDR2 is YDEGEE. Trimming cost V 1 base and J 0 bases, with 17 bases left between them. In nucleotides, the CDR3 is TGTGCCAGCAGCTTGAGATTACGAGTCGCGGCCTCCTACGAGCAGTACTTC. Protein: CASSLRLRVAASYEQYF.

A word on this clone: Other DNA sequences in the sample encode the same CDR3. The CDR3 DNA reads TGTGCCAGCTCACCAAGGCTAGCGGGAGAAACAGATACGCAGTATTTT. As protein: CASSPRLAGETDTQYF. The rearrangement links TRBV18 to TRBJ2-3; 10 bases agree with TRBD2. This CDR3 comprises 16 residues. V was pared by 2 bases and J by 3 bases, with 5 bases of the junction left unmatched. Germline V gene lookup returns CDR1 KGHSH and CDR2 LQKENI. Drawing the rest from reference TRBV18 and TRBJ2-3, the complete variable domain is NAGVMQNPRHLVRRRGQEARLRCSPMKGHSHVYWYRQLPEEGLKFMVYLQKENIIDESGMPKERFSAEFPKEGPSILRIQQVVRGDSAAYFCASSPRLAGETDTQYFGPGTRLTVL.

The rearrangement uses TRBV10-3 and TRBJ1-4, with D possibly matching TRBD1 (5 bases). CDR3 length: 13 amino acids. Deletions cut 3 bases from V and 8 bases from J, with 10 bases between. Per germline, CDR1 ENHRY and CDR2 SYGVKD. The CDR3 spells CAISDRAEEKLFF. The CDR3, as DNA: TGTGCCATCAGTGACAGGGCGGAAGAAAAACTGTTTTTT.

The chain recombines TRBV15 with TRBJ1-4, with D possibly being TRBD1 (5 bases). Trimming stripped 0 bases from V and 3 bases from J, with 11 bases between. The germline gives CDR1 LNHNV, CDR2 YYDKDF (reference sequence). CDR3 length: 16 amino acids. The chain's CDR3 is CATSREWGKPNEKLFF. CDR3 nucleotides: TGTGCCACCAGCAGAGAGTGGGGGAAGCCTAATGAAAAACTGTTTTTT.

The chain joins TRBV2 to TRBJ2-5, with D unclear. The J call could be wrong; TRBJ2-7 is a better fit for the DNA end. Germline V lookup: CDR1 SNHLY, CDR2 FYNNEI. This CDR3 spans 12 amino acids. The CDR3 DNA reads TGTGCCACCAGGACGGCGGCCGACGAGCAGTACTTC. This gives the protein CATRTAADEQYF.

V and J are TRBV7-8 and TRBJ1-5; D possibly corresponds to TRBD1 (5 bases). With 5 bases removed from V and 4 bases from J, the gap between germline ends came to 18 bases. Per germline, CDR1 SGHVS and CDR2 FQNEAQ. The CDR3 loop spans 16 amino acids. The CDR3 DNA reads TGTGCCAGCAGCCTAAGAGGATCAGGGAAGAATCAGCCCCAGCATTTT. It translates to CASSLRGSGKNQPQHF.

The chain couples TRBV11-2 to TRBJ1-1, with D perhaps TRBD1 (6 bases). Germline CDR1 and CDR2: SGHAT and FQNNGV. V was pared by 1 base and J by 7 bases, with 16 bases between. This CDR3 is built from 15 residues. CDR3 region: CASSLVRGIDNEAFF. For the CDR3, the DNA is TGTGCCAGCAGCTTAGTGAGGGGGATTGATAATGAAGCTTTCTTT.

This chain joins TRBV5-1 and TRBJ2-2; 9 bases align to TRBD2. Germline CDR1 SGHRS, CDR2 YFSETQ. The junction had 5 bases not matched to a gene; V was cut back by 0 bases and J by 5 bases. The CDR3 sequence is 16 residues long. The CDR3 region is CASSLVAAGGTGELFF. In nucleotides, the CDR3 is TGCGCCAGCAGCTTGGTTGCCGCGGGAGGGACCGGGGAGCTGTTTTTT.

V is TRBV23-1 and J is TRBJ2-1; the D gene is possibly TRBD2 (5 bases). TRBV23-1 counts as an open reading frame of uncertain function. Trimming cost V 0 bases and J 4 bases, with 13 bases left between them. The length of the CDR3 is 16 residues. Here the CDR3 reads CASSQSGLAEYNEQFF. CDR3 coding DNA: TGCGCCAGCAGTCAATCGGGCCTAGCTGAATACAATGAGCAGTTCTTC.

This sequence joins TRBV7-8 and TRBJ2-6, with unresolved D. The CDR3 runs 16 residues. Germline V CDR1 and CDR2: SGHVS, FQNEAQ. The V end was cut by 5 bases, the J end by 0 bases, with 11 bases between. The CDR3 spells CASSPLGYSGANVLTF. The CDR3 DNA sequence: TGTGCCAGCAGCCCCCTGGGGTACTCTGGGGCCAACGTCCTGACTTTC. Full variable domain (missing parts from reference TRBV7-8 and TRBJ2-6): GAGVSQSPRYKVAKRGQDVALRCDPISGHVSLFWYQQALGQGPEFLTYFQNEAQLDKSGLPSDRFFAERPEGSVSTLKIQRTQQEDSAVYLCASSPLGYSGANVLTFGAGSRLTVL.

Here the CDR3 DNA reads TGCGCCAGCAGCCTGGGGGGGGAGGGCACTGAAGCTTTCTTT. As protein: CASSLGGEGTEAFF. The rearrangement links TRBV4-1 to TRBJ1-1, with a weak D call TRBD1 (5 bases). V was cut by 4 bases and J by 4 bases, with 13 bases left in between. This CDR3 is 14 amino acids long. Per the germline V gene, CDR1 is MGHRA and CDR2 is YSYEKL.

This clone came up once. The chain recombines TRBV11-2 with TRBJ1-3, with D uncertain. CDR1 and CDR2 (germline): SGHAT, FQNNGV. V lost 4 bases and J lost 4, with 11 bases in between. The CDR3 consists of 14 residues. DNA of the CDR3: TGTGCCAGCAGCTCGGGTCCTTTCGGAAACACCATATATTTT. It is translated as CASSSGPFGNTIYF.

This clone was detected once. This rearrangement joins TRBV7-2 to TRBJ2-1; 8 nucleotides align to TRBD2. Germline V gives CDR1 SGHTA, CDR2 FQGNSA. CDR3 length equals 14 residues. V lost 1 base, J lost 15 bases, and 11 bases stayed unmatched. CDR3 coding DNA: TGTGCCAGCAGCTTAGTCGGGAAAGGACTAGCTCTGTTCTTC. Protein sequence: CASSLVGKGLALFF.

This chain links TRBV18 with TRBJ2-5; D might be TRBD1 (6 bases). Per the germline V gene, CDR1 is KGHSH and CDR2 is LQKENI. The CDR3 has 14 residues. V was shortened by 4 bases and J by 5 bases, with 14 bases between the two germline ends. The DNA for the CDR3 is TGTGCCAGCTCACTCTTGACAGGCACGGAGACCCAGTACTTC. This codes for CASSLLTGTETQYF.

The chain couples TRBV5-5 to TRBJ2-7, with no clear D. The CDR3 has 12 amino acids. Trimming shortened V by 0 bases and J by 7 bases, and 8 bases separated the two germline ends. The germline CDR1 and CDR2 sequences are SGHKS and YYEKEE (reference sequence). Written as DNA, the CDR3 is TGTGCCAGCAGCTTGGTTTTAGGTGAGCAGTACTTC. Encoded protein: CASSLVLGEQYF.

V is TRBV5-1 and J is TRBJ1-2, with D perhaps matching TRBD1 (5 bases). Germline assignment: CDR1 SGHRS and CDR2 YFSETQ. Trimming cost V 5 bases and J 7 bases, with 15 bases left between them. This CDR3 is built from 13 residues. The chain's CDR3 is CASRAGGTLGYTF. The CDR3 DNA follows: TGCGCCAGCAGGGCGGGGGGAACCCTTGGCTACACCTTC.

This clone is a singleton in its sample. The chain is built from TRBV28 and TRBJ2-7; 13 bases align to TRBD2. This CDR3 spans 15 amino acids. With V trimmed by 5 bases and J by 4 bases, 5 bases remained unmatched. Germline CDR1 reads MDHEN; CDR2 reads SYDVKM. This chain's CDR3 is CASSTRTSGSYEQYF. The CDR3, as DNA: TGTGCCAGCAGTACTCGGACTAGCGGGAGTTACGAGCAGTACTTC. Using reference TRBV28 and TRBJ2-7 for the parts outside the CDR3, the full variable domain is DVKVTQSSRYLVKRTGEKVFLECVQDMDHENMFWYRQDPGLGLRLIYFSYDVKMKEKGDIPEGYSVSREKKERFSLILESASTNQTSMYLCASSTRTSGSYEQYFGPGTRLTVT.

There are a few counts of this clone. The chain couples TRBV7-2 to TRBJ1-2; D gene unclear. This CDR3 is 14 amino acids long. Trimming took 5 bases from V and 6 from J, leaving 16 bases between them. CDR1 and CDR2 (germline): SGHTA, FQGNSA. The CDR3 coding sequence is TGTGCCAGCAGCCCCCTACGGGGTTCTAATGGCTACACCTTC. Amino acids: CASSPLRGSNGYTF.

The chain joins TRBV2 to TRBJ1-5; D possibly corresponds to TRBD1 (5 bases). Germline CDR1 is SNHLY and CDR2 is FYNNEI. Trimming shortened V by 5 bases and J by 11 bases, and 22 bases separated the two germline ends. This CDR3 comprises 15 residues. CDR3 protein: CASSSDWAGSRSQHF. The CDR3 region has the DNA TGTGCCAGCAGTTCCGATTGGGCAGGGTCAAGGTCCCAGCATTTT.

Remarks on this clone: This sample also contains other DNA sequences that code for the same CDR3. The chain has TRBV30 and TRBJ2-1; unclear D gene. V lost 2 bases and J lost 0, with 5 bases in between. There are 13 residues in the CDR3. Germline V CDR1 and CDR2: GTSNPN, SVGIG (reference sequence). The CDR3 DNA is TGTGCCTGGAGTAGCGCCTCCTACAATGAGCAGTTCTTC. Amino acid sequence: CAWSSASYNEQFF. The entire variable domain, with the rest obtained from reference TRBV30 and TRBJ2-1, is as follows: SQTIHQWPATLVQPVGSPLSLECTVEGTSNPNLYWYRQAAGRGLQLLFYSVGIGQISSEVPQNLSASRPQDRQFILSSKKLLLSDSGFYLCAWSSASYNEQFFGPGTRLTVL.

The V call is TRBV5-6, the J call TRBJ1-2; D not resolved. The V and J ends lost 4 bases and 5 bases respectively, with 21 bases between them. Germline V gene data show CDR1 as SGHDT and CDR2 as YYEEEE. CDR3 length: 16 amino acids. Here the CDR3 DNA reads TGTGCCAGCAGCCCATTACGCGGGCAACGAGGTTATGGCTACACCTTC. Amino acids: CASSPLRGQRGYGYTF. Supplemented by reference TRBV5-6 and TRBJ1-2, the full variable domain reads DAGVTQSPTHLIKTRGQQVTLRCSPKSGHDTVSWYQQALGQGPQFIFQYYEEEERQRGNFPDRFSGHQFPNYSSELNVNALLLGDSALYLCASSPLRGQRGYGYTFGSGTRLTVV.